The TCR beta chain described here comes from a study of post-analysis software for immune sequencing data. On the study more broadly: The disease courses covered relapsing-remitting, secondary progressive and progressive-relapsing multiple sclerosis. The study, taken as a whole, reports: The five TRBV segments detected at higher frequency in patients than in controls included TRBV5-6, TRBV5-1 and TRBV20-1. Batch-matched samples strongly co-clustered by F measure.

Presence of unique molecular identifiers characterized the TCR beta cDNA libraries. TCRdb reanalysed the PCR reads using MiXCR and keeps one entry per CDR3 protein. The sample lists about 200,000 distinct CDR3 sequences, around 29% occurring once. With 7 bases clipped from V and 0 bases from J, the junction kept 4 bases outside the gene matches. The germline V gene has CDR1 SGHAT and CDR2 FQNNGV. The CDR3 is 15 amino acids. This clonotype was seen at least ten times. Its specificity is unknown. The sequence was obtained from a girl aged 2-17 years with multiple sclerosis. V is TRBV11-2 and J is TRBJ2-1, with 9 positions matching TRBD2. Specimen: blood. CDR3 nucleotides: TGTGCCAGCACCCTACTAGCGGGCTCCTACAATGAGCAGTTCTTC. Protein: CASTLLAGSYNEQFF.